What follows are 32 T cell receptor beta chains derived from one specimen sequenced in a study of control samples from healthy donors and cancer patients. Libraries were prepared by immunoSEQ multiplex PCR; TCRdb keeps only in-frame clonotypes and omits some of them. The sample has 90,000 to 150,000 clones, about 90% seen once; the top ten hold less than 40%. The sequencing sample was made of blood. These receptors all come from a man aged 45-60 years in good health.

This clone was counted between two and nine times. The chain combines TRBV19 with TRBJ2-5, with D possibly matching TRBD1 (5 bases). The CDR3 loop spans 15 amino acids. V was clipped by 0 bases and J by 0 bases, with 8 bases between them. Germline V gene sequence: CDR1 LNHDA, CDR2 SQIVND (reference sequence). The CDR3 reads CASSIDRAYQETQYF. In DNA form, the CDR3 reads TGTGCCAGTAGTATAGACAGGGCGTACCAAGAGACCCAGTACTTC.

The V and J genes are TRBV6-2 or TRBV6-3 and TRBJ2-3, with 7 bases identical to TRBD2. V trimming: 2 bases; J trimming: 2 bases; junction bases outside the gene matches: 7. Germline V gene lookup returns CDR1 MNHEY and CDR2 SVGEGT. The CDR3 is made up of 16 amino acids. CDR3 DNA: TGTGCCAGCAGTTACAGGGTCCGGGGGGTCACAGATACGCAGTATTTT. Protein sequence: CASSYRVRGVTDTQYF.

V gene TRBV5-5 combines with J gene TRBJ2-7, with D unresolved. This CDR3 has 14 amino acids. The germline V and J ends were trimmed by 0 bases and 1 base, with 8 bases remaining between them. Germline V CDR1 and CDR2: SGHKS, YYEKEE (reference sequence). The CDR3 protein is CASSLGGLSYEQYF. For the CDR3, the DNA is TGTGCCAGCAGCTTGGGCGGTCTTTCCTACGAGCAGTACTTC.

This rearrangement joins TRBV7-9 to TRBJ1-1, with 8 nucleotides matching TRBD1. The CDR3 is made up of 11 amino acids. Germline V gene lookup returns CDR1 SEHNR and CDR2 FQNEAQ (reference sequence). V dropped 2 bases and J dropped 11; count of bases not matched to a gene: 1. The chain's CDR3 is CASSLQGAAFF. In nucleotides, the CDR3 is TGTGCCAGCAGCTTACAGGGGGCGGCTTTCTTT.

This sequence joins TRBV2 and TRBJ2-7; 8 bases are shared with TRBD1. The CDR3 runs 15 residues. After removal of 9 bases from V and 4 bases from J, the junction contained 14 bases not matched to a gene. Germline loops: CDR1 SNHLY, CDR2 FYNNEI. CDR3 protein: CARSKSPGGSYEQYF. The DNA of the CDR3 is TGTGCCAGGAGTAAAAGCCCAGGGGGCTCGTACGAGCAGTACTTC. Full variable domain (missing parts from reference TRBV2 and TRBJ2-7): EPEVTQTPSHQVTQMGQEVILRCVPISNHLYFYWYRQILGQKVEFLVSFYNNEISEKSEIFDDQFSVERPDGSNFTLKIRSTKLEDSAMYFCARSKSPGGSYEQYFGPGTRLTVT.

This chain uses TRBV10-3 with TRBJ1-3; tentative D call: TRBD1 (5 bases). The CDR3 has 13 amino acids. The germline gives CDR1 ENHRY, CDR2 SYGVKD. Trimming removed 4 bases at V and 5 bases at J, with 9 bases between. As DNA, the CDR3 is TGTGCCATCAGTGGTACAGGTCGAAACACCATATATTTT. Protein: CAISGTGRNTIYF.

For the CDR3, the DNA is TGCGCCAGCAGCTCCAGACAGGGGGGGACTTCAAACTATGGCTACACCTTC. Amino acid sequence: CASSSRQGGTSNYGYTF. The J gene is TRBJ1-2, the V gene TRBV5-1; TRBD1 matches 9 bases. This CDR3 has 17 amino acids. The V gene end was trimmed by 3 bases and the J gene end by 2 bases; junction bases not matched to a gene: 11. Germline lookup yields CDR1 SGHRS and CDR2 YFSETQ.

The chain combines TRBV10-2 with TRBJ1-2; 9 bases agree with TRBD1. Germline V lookup: CDR1 WSHSY, CDR2 SAAADI. V dropped 2 bases and J dropped 7; count of bases not matched to a gene: 5. The CDR3 sequence is 14 residues long. For the CDR3, the DNA is TGCGCCAGCAGTGAGCCGGGACAGGGTGGTGGCTACACCTTC. This sequence encodes CASSEPGQGGGYTF.

V and J are TRBV3-1 (or the pseudogene TRBV3-2) and TRBJ1-1, with D perhaps matching TRBD1 (5 bases). Germline V gene lookup returns CDR1 LGHDT and CDR2 YNNKEL (reference sequence). Trimming took off 6 bases at V and 6 bases at J, with 11 bases between the two ends. There are 12 residues in the CDR3. This CDR3 is CASSAQGPEAFF. CDR3 sequence (DNA): TGTGCCAGCAGTGCCCAGGGACCTGAAGCTTTCTTT.

This clone was detected only a few times. This sequence joins TRBV3-1 (or the pseudogene TRBV3-2) and TRBJ1-4, with TRBD1 matching over 9 bases. This CDR3 is 16 amino acids long. V trimming: 4 bases; J trimming: 5 bases; junction bases outside the gene matches: 8. Germline CDR1 reads LGHDT; CDR2 reads YNNKEL (reference sequence). The CDR3: CASSLRDRASNEKLFF. CDR3 nucleotide sequence: TGTGCCAGCAGCCTCCGGGACAGGGCCTCAAATGAAAAACTGTTTTTT.

This clone was observed a few times. V and J are TRBV6-1 and TRBJ1-1, with a tentative D call TRBD1 (5 bases). Trimming removed 2 bases from V and 5 bases from J, with 9 bases in between. In germline, CDR1 is MNHNS, CDR2 SASEGT. CDR3 length equals 13 residues. DNA for the CDR3: TGTGCCAGCAGTGAAATAAGGGGAACTGAAGCTTTCTTT. This translates into CASSEIRGTEAFF.

This sequence joins TRBV30 and TRBJ1-4; TRBD1 agrees at 8 bases. The V segment lost 4 bases and the J segment 6 bases; nucleotides outside the gene matches: 7. The CDR3 is 14 residues long. Germline assignment: CDR1 GTSNPN and CDR2 SVGIG (reference sequence). Here the CDR3 reads CAWTQAGGYEKLFF. CDR3 nucleotide sequence: TGTGCCTGGACTCAGGCAGGGGGCTATGAAAAACTGTTTTTT.

The chain is built from TRBV5-4 and TRBJ1-2; D is possibly TRBD1 (5 bases). Germline V CDR1 and CDR2: SGHNT, YYREEE (reference sequence). CDR3 length: 15 amino acids. Between the trimmed V and J ends, which lost 4 bases and 2 bases, there was a span of 15 bases. The CDR3 is CASSPNSGTNYGYTF. In DNA, the CDR3 is TGTGCCAGCAGCCCAAATTCGGGGACGAACTATGGCTACACCTTC. The full variable domain, completed using reference TRBV5-4 and TRBJ1-2, is ETGVTQSPTHLIKTRGQQVTLRCSSQSGHNTVSWYQQALGQGPQFIFQYYREEENGRGNFPPRFSGLQFPNYSSELNVNALELDDSALYLCASSPNSGTNYGYTFGSGTRLTVV.

This chain connects TRBV6-5 to TRBJ1-1; D is perhaps TRBD1 (6 bases). The CDR3 is 13 amino acids. CDR1 and CDR2 (germline): MNHEY, SVGAGI. Trimming shortened V by 8 bases and J by 0 bases, and 10 bases separated the two germline ends. The CDR3 spells CASAGTLNTEAFF. CDR3 DNA sequence: TGTGCCAGCGCCGGGACACTGAACACTGAAGCTTTCTTT.

The chain combines TRBV12-3 or TRBV12-4 with TRBJ1-2; D remains ambiguous. This CDR3 region has 13 residues. With 3 bases removed from V and 2 bases from J, the gap between germline ends came to 7 bases. The CDR3 nucleotides are TGTGCCAGCAGTTTTACCTCCAACTATGGCTACACCTTC. It is translated as CASSFTSNYGYTF.

J is TRBJ1-5 and V is TRBV3-1 (or the pseudogene TRBV3-2); TRBD1 matches at 9 bases. Losses at the gene ends were 6 bases for V and 1 base for J; bases not matched to a gene: 4. The CDR3 runs to 15 residues. Germline CDR1 LGHDT, CDR2 YNNKEL (reference sequence). The CDR3 reads CASRAGTGSNQPQHF. DNA of the CDR3: TGTGCCAGCAGAGCCGGGACAGGGAGCAATCAGCCCCAGCATTTT.

J is TRBJ2-1 and V is TRBV19; tentatively, D is TRBD1 (5 bases). The V and J ends lost 3 bases and 8 bases respectively, with 11 bases between them. Germline V gene data show CDR1 as LNHDA and CDR2 as SQIVND (reference sequence). The CDR3 length is 13 residues. The DNA of the CDR3 is TGTGCCAGTAGTATTACCAGGGTACATGAGCAGTTCTTC. It specifies CASSITRVHEQFF.

This chain links TRBV11-2 with TRBJ1-1; unclear D gene. CDR1 and CDR2 (germline): SGHAT, FQNNGV. The V end was cut by 5 bases, the J end by 0 bases, with 22 bases between. CDR3 length: 18 residues. CDR3 in amino acids: CASSRRTLGRLMNTEAFF. In nucleotides, the CDR3 is TGTGCCAGCAGCCGCCGAACCTTGGGCAGATTAATGAACACTGAAGCTTTCTTT.

The rearrangement joins TRBV6-5 to TRBJ1-5; D gene uncertain. Germline loops: CDR1 MNHEY, CDR2 SVGAGI. The ends were cut back, 2 bases at V and 4 bases at J, with 6 bases in the middle. This CDR3 has 13 amino acids. The CDR3 coding sequence is TGTGCCAGCAGTTACGGGCAAAATCAGCCCCAGCATTTT. Translated: CASSYGQNQPQHF.

The rearrangement uses TRBV9 and TRBJ2-2; 13 positions match TRBD2. CDR1 is SGDLS and CDR2 is YYNGEE in the germline V gene. The trim removed 5 bases at V and 5 bases at J, leaving 3 bases unmatched. This CDR3 is 15 amino acids long. This CDR3 is CASRGTSGATGELFF. Written as DNA, the CDR3 is TGTGCCAGCAGGGGGACTAGCGGGGCGACCGGGGAGCTGTTTTTT.

The gene calls are TRBV18 and TRBJ2-5; D gene uncertain. The germline V and J ends were trimmed by 2 bases and 4 bases, with 5 bases remaining between them. Germline CDR1 is KGHSH and CDR2 is LQKENI. The CDR3 totals 12 residues. The CDR3 region is CASSPETETQYF. As DNA, the CDR3 is TGTGCCAGCTCACCAGAGACAGAGACCCAGTACTTC.

The chain is built from TRBV6-2 or TRBV6-3 and TRBJ2-1; D is unclear. Germline CDR1 and CDR2: MNHEY and SVGEGT. Trimming removed 0 bases at V and 8 bases at J, with 17 bases between. This CDR3 is 16 amino acids long. The CDR3 loop reads CASSYSLGPAADEQFF. The CDR3 nucleotides are TGTGCCAGCAGTTACTCGCTGGGCCCGGCTGCGGATGAGCAGTTCTTC.

This clone was seen once. V and J are TRBV10-1 and TRBJ1-1; tentatively, D is TRBD1 (5 bases). Germline lookup yields CDR1 WNHNN and CDR2 SYGVQD (reference sequence). Between the trimmed V and J ends, which lost 6 bases and 0 bases, there was a span of 14 bases. The CDR3 totals 15 residues. The DNA of the CDR3 is TGCGCCAGCAGGACCCCGGACACTTTGAACACTGAAGCTTTCTTT. Translating gives CASRTPDTLNTEAFF.

The chain joins TRBV4-2 to TRBJ1-4, with D maybe TRBD1 (6 bases). Germline CDR1 reads LGHNA; CDR2 reads YNFKEQ. Trimming stripped 0 bases from V and 8 bases from J, with 16 bases between. This CDR3 contains 16 residues. CDR3 region: CASSQDSGTLGEKLFF. DNA of the CDR3: TGTGCCAGCAGCCAAGATTCGGGGACACTTGGAGAAAAACTGTTTTTT.

The V gene is TRBV28, the J gene TRBJ1-6, with TRBD1 as a possible D gene (6 bases). CDR1 is MDHEN and CDR2 is SYDVKM in the germline V gene. This CDR3 region has 15 residues. Between the trimmed V and J ends, which lost 1 base and 7 bases, there was a span of 11 bases. CDR3 DNA: TGTGCCAGCAGTTTATTGGACAGAAACAATTCACCCCTCCACTTT. It is translated as CASSLLDRNNSPLHF.

V is TRBV5-6 and J is TRBJ1-2, with D possibly matching TRBD1 (6 bases). The ends were cut back, 3 bases at V and 4 bases at J, with 10 bases in the middle. This CDR3 region has 13 residues. Germline assignment: CDR1 SGHDT and CDR2 YYEEEE. The chain's CDR3 is CASSSGVGYGYTF. CDR3 sequence (DNA): TGTGCCAGCAGCTCAGGGGTCGGCTATGGCTACACCTTC.

The rearrangement joins TRBV10-1 to TRBJ2-7; D may be TRBD2 (6 bases). This CDR3 is built from 13 residues. CDR1 and CDR2 (germline): WNHNN, SYGVQD (reference sequence). V lost 7 bases and J 5 bases, leaving 15 bases between the germline ends. The CDR3 bases are TGCGCCAGCATGCAGGGAGGTCAAGACGAGCAGTACTTC. It specifies CASMQGGQDEQYF.

The rearrangement uses TRBV6-5 and TRBJ1-1; 12 bases are shared with TRBD1. V gave up 6 bases and J gave up 5 bases; unmatched junction bases: 4. Germline-derived CDR1 and CDR2 are MNHEY and SVGAGI. The CDR3 consists of 14 residues. The CDR3 bases are TGTGCCAGCAGCTGGGGACAGGGGGCGACTGAAGCTTTCTTT. Its translation: CASSWGQGATEAFF.

This chain uses TRBV6-1 with TRBJ1-5, with D hard to call. The CDR3 is 11 residues long. Germline CDR1 and CDR2: MNHNS and SASEGT. V was shortened by 2 bases and J by 10 bases, with 6 bases between the two germline ends. The CDR3 spells CASSELVPQHF. CDR3 DNA sequence: TGTGCCAGCAGTGAACTCGTTCCCCAGCATTTT.

In this sample, this clone turned up once. The rearrangement uses TRBV21-1 and TRBJ2-5; TRBD2 is the table's D call, not checked against the DNA. TRBV21-1 is a documented pseudogene. CDR3 length equals 19 residues. In DNA, the CDR3 is TGTGCCAGCAGCAAAGCGGCCCTAGCGGGGGGGCCGGTAGAAGAGACCCAGTACTTC. It encodes CASSKAALAGGPVEETQYF.

The gene calls are TRBV6-6 and TRBJ2-7; D gene uncertain. The germline V and J ends were trimmed by 5 bases and 3 bases, with 8 bases remaining between them. The CDR3 is 12 amino acids. CDR1 is MNHNY and CDR2 is SVGAGI in the germline V gene (reference sequence). The CDR3 DNA reads TGTGCCAGCAGTGGCGAAGTCTACGAGCAGTACTTC. It is translated as CASSGEVYEQYF.

The V and J genes are TRBV6-1 and TRBJ2-1; D is unclear. CDR1 is MNHNS and CDR2 is SASEGT in the germline V gene. The germline V and J ends were trimmed by 1 base and 1 base, with 11 bases remaining between them. The CDR3 runs to 16 residues. In nucleotides, the CDR3 is TGTGCCAGCAGTGAAGGTGTGGATCTATCCTACAATGAGCAGTTCTTC. This gives the protein CASSEGVDLSYNEQFF.